A single sample is the source of the 30 T cell receptor beta chains below, sequenced in a study of sequential checkpoint blockade in melanoma. The method was immunoSEQ multiplex PCR; TCRdb's version includes in-frame clones alone and lacks a portion of them. The sample holds 30,000 to 40,000 clones; approximately 91% are singletons and the top ten take 9.5% to 15%. Treatment indicated: randomized to nivolumab then ipilimumab (arm A) or the reverse (arm B). The sample in question was CD8+ T cells sorted from blood (inferred from file names), obtained from a patient given nivolumab and ipilimumab in sequence. The receptors come from a human donor with melanoma.

The V and J genes are TRBV7-2 and TRBJ2-5; TRBD2 matches 12 bases. Germline V gene data show CDR1 as SGHTA and CDR2 as FQGNSA. The CDR3 covers 17 residues. Germline trimming cut 5 bases from V and 5 bases from J; bases unmatched to any gene: 12. The CDR3 coding sequence is TGTGCCAGCAGCCCAGATTTGGTAGGACTAGCGGGGGAGACCCAGTACTTC. Translating it yields CASSPDLVGLAGETQYF. The full variable domain, in which reference TRBV7-2 and TRBJ2-5 provide the parts outside the CDR3, is GAGVSQSPSNKVTEKGKDVELRCDPISGHTALYWYRQSLGQGLEFLIYFQGNSAPDKSGLPSDRFSAERTGGSVSTLTIQRTQQEDSAVYLCASSPDLVGLAGETQYFGPGTRLLVL.

This rearrangement joins TRBV27 to TRBJ2-7; 10 nucleotides agree with TRBD2. CDR3 size: 15 residues. Germline lookup yields CDR1 MNHEY and CDR2 SMNVEV (reference sequence). V shed 0 bases, J shed 3 bases, and the junction held 2 bases outside the gene matches. The CDR3 reads CASSLSASGSYEQYF. For the CDR3, the DNA is TGTGCCAGCAGTTTATCGGCTAGCGGGAGCTACGAGCAGTACTTC.

V gene TRBV10-3 combines with J gene TRBJ2-1; the match to TRBD2 covers 9 bases. Trimming cost V 4 bases and J 5 bases; bases outside gene matches: 6. The germline gives CDR1 ENHRY, CDR2 SYGVKD. The CDR3 covers 15 residues. The CDR3 loop reads CAISGYSGSDNEQFF. The CDR3 coding sequence is TGTGCCATCAGTGGTTATAGCGGGAGCGACAATGAGCAGTTCTTC.

This rearrangement joins TRBV10-1 to TRBJ2-7; 7 bases are a match to TRBD2. This CDR3 has 13 amino acids. The V gene's germline CDR1 is WNHNN and CDR2 SYGVQD (reference sequence). Losses at the gene ends were 0 bases for V and 4 bases for J; bases not matched to a gene: 0. This CDR3 reads CASSESGGYEQYF. The CDR3 nucleotides are TGCGCCAGCAGTGAGTCGGGAGGGTACGAGCAGTACTTC.

This clone was recorded a few times. This chain uses TRBV13 with TRBJ2-7; 12 positions match TRBD2. The CDR3 is made up of 17 amino acids. The V segment lost 0 bases and the J segment 3 bases; nucleotides outside the gene matches: 6. Germline V CDR1 and CDR2: PRHDT, FYEKMQ (reference sequence). The CDR3 DNA reads TGTGCCAGCAGCTTAGGATCCGGACTAGCGGGGAACTACGAGCAGTACGTC. It encodes CASSLGSGLAGNYEQYV.

The chain uses TRBV5-4 and TRBJ2-7, with 10 bases identical to TRBD1. This CDR3 spans 15 amino acids. Per the germline V gene, CDR1 is SGHNT and CDR2 is YYREEE (reference sequence). The V and J ends lost 3 bases and 3 bases, in that order; junction bases with no gene match: 6. The CDR3 is CASSSGQGVFYEQYV. The DNA for the CDR3 is TGTGCCAGCAGCTCAGGACAGGGGGTCTTCTACGAGCAGTACGTC.

J is TRBJ2-3 and V is TRBV28; 11 nucleotides match TRBD1. The V segment lost 5 bases and the J segment 13 bases; nucleotides outside the gene matches: 5. Germline assignment: CDR1 MDHEN and CDR2 SYDVKM. This CDR3 has 12 residues. Here the CDR3 DNA reads TGTGCCAGCAGTGCCGGACAGGGGGCGAAGTATTTT. Its translation: CASSAGQGAKYF.

V and J are TRBV30 and TRBJ1-2; D is ambiguous. Germline CDR1 is GTSNPN and CDR2 is SVGIG (reference sequence). The CDR3 is 14 amino acids. V was shortened by 0 bases and J by 1 base, with 9 bases between the two germline ends. The CDR3 nucleotides read TGTGCCTGGAGTGTAAAGAGCGGTAACTATGGCTACACCTTC. It encodes CAWSVKSGNYGYTF.

This sequence joins TRBV7-7 and TRBJ2-1, with D perhaps matching TRBD2 (6 bases). The CDR3 covers 17 residues. Per the germline V gene, CDR1 is SSHAT and CDR2 is FNYEAQ (reference sequence). Trimming took off 4 bases at V and 3 bases at J, with 19 bases between the two ends. The CDR3 DNA sequence: TGTGCCAGCAGCTATGGACCCGTGGGGGGAATCTACAATGAGCAGTTCTTC. Encoded protein: CASSYGPVGGIYNEQFF.

The chain recombines TRBV7-6 with TRBJ2-1; the D gene is possibly TRBD1 (7 bases). Germline assignment: CDR1 SGHVS and CDR2 FNYEAQ. Trimming removed 3 bases from V and 5 bases from J, with 14 bases in between. The CDR3 sequence is 15 residues long. CDR3 sequence reads: CASSFRGGTDNEQFF. In DNA form, the CDR3 reads TGTGCCAGCAGCTTTAGAGGAGGGACAGACAATGAGCAGTTCTTC.

The chain joins TRBV25-1 to TRBJ1-2; D is unclear. This CDR3 contains 14 residues. V dropped 2 bases and J dropped 0 bases, with 7 bases sitting between them. From germline, CDR1 is MGHDK and CDR2 SYGVNS. The CDR3 nucleotides are TGTGCCAGCAGTGAACGGTCCGCTAACTATGGCTACACCTTC. As protein: CASSERSANYGYTF.

This chain connects TRBV19 to TRBJ2-7, with 7 bases lining up with TRBD1. Germline loops: CDR1 LNHDA, CDR2 SQIVND (reference sequence). The CDR3 runs 14 residues. V shed 5 bases and J 2 bases; nucleotides not matched to a gene: 6. CDR3 nucleotides: TGTGCCAGTAGTTGGACAGGAGATACCTACGAGCAGTACTTC. Translating it yields CASSWTGDTYEQYF.

This chain joins TRBV9 and TRBJ2-1, with 10 bases matching TRBD2. J lost 7 bases, V lost 1 base, and 8 bases had no gene match. Germline-derived CDR1 and CDR2 are SGDLS and YYNGEE. The CDR3 runs to 16 residues. This CDR3 is CASSVRTSGKTNEQFF. In DNA, the CDR3 is TGTGCCAGCAGCGTAAGAACTAGCGGGAAGACGAATGAGCAGTTCTTC.

The CDR3 nucleotides read TGTGCCAGCAGGGACAGACTTTATAGCAATCAGCCCCAGCATTTT. It yields the protein CASRDRLYSNQPQHF. The chain carries TRBV2 and TRBJ1-5; possibly TRBD1 for D (6 bases). There are 15 residues in the CDR3. Germline CDR1 and CDR2: SNHLY and FYNNEI. V dropped 6 bases and J dropped 0 bases, with 12 bases sitting between them.

This sequence joins TRBV7-1 and TRBJ1-2; D is perhaps TRBD1 (6 bases). TRBV7-1 falls under the ORF class, with uncertain function. CDR3 size: 15 residues. Deletions cut 4 bases from V and 8 bases from J, with 20 bases between. The CDR3 nucleotides are TGTGCCAGCAGCTTATACGAGGGGGGGACACCGGGCTACACCTTC. Translating it yields CASSLYEGGTPGYTF.

The chain carries TRBV29-1 and TRBJ2-5, with D possibly matching TRBD1 (6 bases). The tail of the sequence fits TRBJ2-7 better, so the J call may be wrong. This CDR3 comprises 13 residues. Per germline, CDR1 SQVTM and CDR2 ANQGSEA. The CDR3 DNA reads as TGCAGCGTTGAAATGGCAGGGACAATCGAGCAGTACTTC. As protein: CSVEMAGTIEQYF.

The rearrangement uses TRBV15 and TRBJ1-4, with 11 nucleotides matching TRBD1. V trimming: 3 bases; J trimming: 1 base; junction bases outside the gene matches: 4. CDR3 length equals 17 residues. CDR1 and CDR2 from the germline V gene are LNHNV and YYDKDF (reference sequence). CDR3 nucleotide sequence: TGTGCCACCAGCAGTTCGGACAGGGGGCTAACTAATGAAAAACTGTTTTTT. Translated: CATSSSDRGLTNEKLFF. Full variable domain (missing parts from reference TRBV15 and TRBJ1-4): DAMVIQNPRYQVTQFGKPVTLSCSQTLNHNVMYWYQQKSSQAPKLLFHYYDKDFNNEADTPDNFQSRRPNTSFCFLDIRSPGLGDTAMYLCATSSSDRGLTNEKLFFGSGTQLSVL.

The chain joins TRBV6-5 to TRBJ2-7, with 9 nucleotides matching TRBD1. The CDR3 runs 14 residues. J was trimmed by 3 bases and V by 6 bases; bases with no gene match: 6. Germline loops: CDR1 MNHEY, CDR2 SVGAGI. DNA of the CDR3: TGTGCCAGCAGCCCGGGACAGGGAGGCTACGAGCAGTACTTC. Translating gives CASSPGQGGYEQYF.

The rearrangement uses TRBV27 and TRBJ2-5; 8 bases are a match to TRBD1. The J call may not be correct, given that the DNA end is closer to TRBJ2-7. The CDR3 has 15 amino acids. Looked up from germline, CDR1 is MNHEY and CDR2 is SMNVEV (reference sequence). The CDR3: CASNVGQGSTYEQYF. CDR3 in DNA: TGTGCCAGCAACGTCGGACAGGGCTCGACCTACGAGCAGTACTTC.

The J gene is TRBJ1-1, the V gene TRBV19; 9 positions agree with TRBD1. Trimming took 6 bases from V and 6 from J; bases not matched to a gene: 8. The CDR3 contains 14 residues. Germline CDR1 is LNHDA and CDR2 is SQIVND (reference sequence). CDR3 loop: CASSPQGARPEAFF. The DNA of the CDR3 is TGTGCCAGTAGCCCACAGGGGGCAAGGCCTGAAGCTTTCTTT. Looking up the rest from reference TRBV19 and TRBJ1-1 gives the full variable domain: DGGITQSPKYLFRKEGQNVTLSCEQNLNHDAMYWYRQDPGQGLRLIYYSQIVNDFQKGDIAEGYSVSREKKESFPLTVTSAQKNPTAFYLCASSPQGARPEAFFGQGTRLTVV.

The gene calls are TRBV7-9 and TRBJ1-1; D is possibly TRBD1 (5 bases). This CDR3 is 15 amino acids long. Trimming shortened V by 3 bases and J by 0 bases, and 11 bases separated the two germline ends. Germline CDR1 is SEHNR and CDR2 is FQNEAQ (reference sequence). The CDR3 is CASSFLRQLNTEAFF. In nucleotides, the CDR3 is TGTGCCAGCAGCTTTTTACGACAGTTGAACACTGAAGCTTTCTTT.

This chain joins TRBV10-3 and TRBJ2-7, with a tentative D call TRBD2 (6 bases). Trimming cost V 10 bases and J 3 bases, with 10 bases left between them. Germline V gene sequence: CDR1 ENHRY, CDR2 SYGVKD. The CDR3 spans 11 residues. CDR3 sequence reads: CATLGGYEQYF. CDR3 in DNA: TGTGCCACCCTCGGGGGCTACGAGCAGTACTTC.

The rearrangement joins TRBV4-1 to TRBJ1-2, with 8 nucleotides matching TRBD1. V was pared by 1 base and J by 1 base, with 5 bases of the junction left unmatched. Germline V gene sequence: CDR1 MGHRA, CDR2 YSYEKL. The CDR3 is 16 amino acids. This chain's CDR3 is CASSQVLTGDNYGYTF. In DNA form, the CDR3 reads TGCGCCAGCAGCCAAGTGCTGACAGGGGATAACTATGGCTACACCTTC.

By sample share, this clone is medium-sized. The rearrangement links TRBV18 to TRBJ2-7; no definite D call. V lost 1 base and J lost 7, with 14 bases in between. The germline V gene has CDR1 KGHSH and CDR2 LQKENI. The CDR3 is made up of 14 amino acids. Here the CDR3 reads CASSPLGRAEEQYV. DNA of the CDR3: TGTGCCAGCTCACCACTAGGCCGGGCGGAGGAGCAGTACGTC.

V gene TRBV4-1 combines with J gene TRBJ2-2, with 9 bases identical to TRBD2. V gave up 11 bases and J gave up 1 base; unmatched junction bases: 2. This CDR3 spans 13 amino acids. Germline V gives CDR1 MGHRA, CDR2 YSYEKL. The CDR3 reads CACSGRNTGELFF. The CDR3 nucleotides read TGCGCCTGTAGCGGGAGGAACACCGGGGAGCTGTTTTTT.

V gene TRBV27 combines with J gene TRBJ1-1; 7 positions match TRBD1. V trimming: 3 bases; J trimming: 8 bases; junction bases outside the gene matches: 6. This CDR3 has 13 residues. From germline, CDR1 is MNHEY and CDR2 SMNVEV (reference sequence). CDR3 bases: TGTGCCAGCAGTTTTGGGGTGACAGGGGAAGCTTTCTTT. Translation: CASSFGVTGEAFF.

The chain joins TRBV27 to TRBJ2-7; TRBD1 aligns across 8 bases. CDR1 and CDR2 (germline): MNHEY, SMNVEV (reference sequence). This CDR3 region has 12 residues. Losses at the gene ends were 2 bases for V and 10 bases for J; bases not matched to a gene: 4. In DNA form, the CDR3 reads TGTGCCAGCAGTTTAAGGACAGGGATACAGTACTTC. Translated: CASSLRTGIQYF.

The chain employs TRBV6-6 and TRBJ1-1; D possibly corresponds to TRBD1 (6 bases). Trimming pared 0 bases from V and 7 bases from J, leaving 9 bases between. The V gene's germline CDR1 is MNHNY and CDR2 SVGAGI (reference sequence). CDR3 length equals 13 residues. The CDR3: CASSYSGQSEAFF. In DNA form, the CDR3 reads TGTGCCAGCAGTTACTCCGGACAGAGTGAAGCTTTCTTT.

In its sample, this clone was seen a few times. The gene calls are TRBV19 and TRBJ2-7; the match to TRBD1 covers 9 bases. V lost 7 bases, J lost 2 bases, and 9 bases stayed unmatched. The germline CDR1 and CDR2 sequences are LNHDA and SQIVND (reference sequence). This CDR3 spans 15 amino acids. CDR3 sequence: CASKFTGGIAYEQYF. Written as DNA, the CDR3 is TGTGCCAGTAAGTTTACAGGGGGCATCGCCTACGAGCAGTACTTC.

V gene TRBV5-6 combines with J gene TRBJ1-1; 7 bases align to TRBD1. This CDR3 comprises 12 residues. CDR1 is SGHDT and CDR2 is YYEEEE in the germline V gene. Trimming removed 2 bases from V and 6 bases from J; junction bases left unmatched: 1. CDR3 nucleotides: TGTGCCAGCAGCTTACAGGGGTCTGAAGCTTTCTTT. Translated: CASSLQGSEAFF.